Listed below are T cell receptor beta chains from one sample, sequenced in a study of shared clonotypes between healthy human individuals. The protocol was immunoSEQ multiplex PCR, while the TCRdb copy is restricted to in-frame clones and leaves out a portion. The profile shows about a million clones, approximately 77% of them singletons. The sequenced material came from memory CD4+ T cells from PBMCs. The source is a man aged 18-30 years in good health. Some clones in this sample may be carry-over from other donors' samples. The CDR3 runs from the conserved cysteine through the conserved F or W. The order of the fields is CDR3 protein, J gene, V gene.

CDR3 protein: CASGPGDPNRRTNEKLFF
J gene: TRBJ1-4
V gene: TRBV23-1

CDR3 protein: CASSRGAYYEQYF
J gene: TRBJ2-7
V gene: TRBV6-1

CDR3 protein: CASSPPSDQETQYF
J gene: TRBJ2-5
V gene: TRBV18

CDR3 protein: CASSFPGARNEQFF
J gene: TRBJ2-1
V gene: TRBV5-1

CDR3 protein: CASSQAGRTGDEKLFF
J gene: TRBJ1-4
V gene: TRBV4-2

CDR3 protein: CASSPSGGQRTDTQYF
J gene: TRBJ2-3
V gene: TRBV5-1

CDR3 protein: CASSFLRSSGGEETQYF
J gene: TRBJ2-5
V gene: TRBV27

CDR3 protein: CASSPGLAGAYEQYF
J gene: TRBJ2-7
V gene: TRBV28

CDR3 protein: CASSLSRDVVTEAFF
J gene: TRBJ1-1
V gene: TRBV7-3

CDR3 protein: CASSLLNRGETQYF
J gene: TRBJ2-5
V gene: TRBV7-2

CDR3 protein: CATRYVRAGANSEPQHF
J gene: TRBJ1-5
V gene: TRBV28

CDR3 protein: CASSGSLAGGGNEQFF
J gene: TRBJ2-1
V gene: TRBV5-1

CDR3 protein: CASSQEPGSGNTIYF
J gene: TRBJ1-3
V gene: TRBV4-1

CDR3 protein: CAPTRDKRGLQETQYF
J gene: TRBJ2-5
V gene: TRBV27

CDR3 protein: CATGVVGNQPQHF
J gene: TRBJ1-5
V gene: TRBV27

CDR3 protein: CASSFLTSGPYEQYF
J gene: TRBJ2-7
V gene: TRBV7-2

CDR3 protein: CASSLNPAGRNEKLFF
J gene: TRBJ1-4
V gene: TRBV7-3

CDR3 protein: CASSVTGGTNEKLFF
J gene: TRBJ1-4
V gene: TRBV9

CDR3 protein: CASGGLKRSSYEQYF
J gene: TRBJ2-7
V gene: TRBV27

CDR3 protein: CASSLDRDDLVPYGYTF
J gene: TRBJ1-2
V gene: TRBV28

CDR3 protein: CASSLGRVTGELFF
J gene: TRBJ2-2
V gene: TRBV7-2

CDR3 protein: CASSLRGLLMRYTF
J gene: TRBJ1-2
V gene: TRBV5-6

CDR3 protein: CASSPLGGSQNTEAFF
J gene: TRBJ1-1
V gene: TRBV7-9

CDR3 protein: CSARLTPQQFF
J gene: TRBJ2-1
V gene: TRBV20-1

CDR3 protein: CASSPGTGGQPQHF
J gene: TRBJ1-5
V gene: TRBV18

CDR3 protein: CASSLAATSGAPDTQYF
J gene: TRBJ2-3
V gene: TRBV5-8

CDR3 protein: CASSFQIRDANTGELFF
J gene: TRBJ2-2
V gene: TRBV7-2

CDR3 protein: CASSLVGEGNEKLFF
J gene: TRBJ1-4
V gene: TRBV5-1

CDR3 protein: CASSASGSIVGELFF
J gene: TRBJ2-2
V gene: TRBV28

CDR3 protein: CASSVGQGAFTGELFF
J gene: TRBJ2-2
V gene: TRBV5-4

CDR3 protein: CAVSRTQNTYNEQFF
J gene: TRBJ2-1
V gene: TRBV6-1

CDR3 protein: CASSYALNTEAFF
J gene: TRBJ1-1
V gene: TRBV6-5

CDR3 protein: CASSLGDGRAGNEQFF
J gene: TRBJ2-1
V gene: TRBV5-1

CDR3 protein: CASSRPGQLSYGYTF
J gene: TRBJ1-2
V gene: TRBV2

CDR3 protein: CASSFSGSPYNEQFF
J gene: TRBJ2-1
V gene: TRBV7-6

CDR3 protein: CAWSVRGNYGYTF
J gene: TRBJ1-2
V gene: TRBV30

CDR3 protein: CASSVLAGVGEQFF
J gene: TRBJ2-1
V gene: TRBV9

CDR3 protein: CASIPTGTEAFF
J gene: TRBJ1-1
V gene: TRBV10-1

CDR3 protein: CASRSTSRGGSNEQFF
J gene: TRBJ2-1
V gene: TRBV6-6

CDR3 protein: CASSQGTQYQETQYF
J gene: TRBJ2-5
V gene: TRBV4-1

CDR3 protein: CASSFGGSTDTQYF
J gene: TRBJ2-3
V gene: TRBV7-3

CDR3 protein: CASSSRPRTRTDTQYF
J gene: TRBJ2-3
V gene: TRBV9

CDR3 protein: CSVAGRGGETQYF
J gene: TRBJ2-5
V gene: TRBV29-1